A single TCR beta chain is shown here with its context. Naive CD8 isolation took CD45RO-negative cells positively selected for CCR7 and excluded terminally differentiated effector memory CD45RA+ cells. Profiled with immunoSEQ multiplex PCR; TCRdb holds only in-frame clones, not every one. The sample yields about 2,100,000 clones, approximately 94% seen once. This entry is derived from a study of shared clonotypes between healthy human individuals. Trimming took off 4 bases at V and 3 bases at J, with 10 bases between the two ends. There are 13 residues in the CDR3. Germline CDR1 is SGDLS and CDR2 is YYNGEE.

This sequence joins TRBV9 and TRBJ1-1; D might be TRBD1 (5 bases). The specimen sequenced was naive CD8+ T cells from PBMCs. This receptor was taken from a man younger than 35 in good health. Some clones in this sample may be carry-over from other donors' samples. This chain's CDR3 is CASSPGPHTEAFF. CDR3 DNA: TGTGCCAGCAGCCCGGGACCTCACACTGAAGCTTTCTTT.